This T cell receptor beta chain was documented in a study of shared clonotypes between healthy human individuals (TCRdb year 2020). Regarding the research as a whole: Two women and a few men aged 18 to 49 years were included in the cohort. Blood TCR repertoires of a handful of healthy adults were deeply sequenced to estimate repertoire size and the extent of clonotype sharing between individuals. Different laboratories and diverse techniques were used to prepare libraries and sequence TCR repertoires, to increase sequencing depth and limit assay-specific biases. Per donor, leukapheresis produced somewhere between about 0.94 and 9.5 billion PBMCs. Paper-wide results and their limitations: Pairwise subsampling led to the expectation that sequencing depth would affect the degree of clonotype sharing among donors. The small number of donors limited the genetic and exposure-history diversity represented. Sampling was restricted to blood, and TCR repertoires in tissue are likely to differ from TCR repertoires in blood.

Healthy HIV-negative adults with no recently reported acute infections or vaccinations were included as donors. Only Caucasian adults living in Nashville, Tennessee, USA were represented among the donors. For unsorted samples, approximately 84 million PBMCs were counted, and genomic DNA was extracted using the QIAamp DNA Blood Mini kit. Blood was obtained by leukapheresis, after which PBMCs were separated by Ficoll-Histopaque density gradient centrifugation and cryopreserved in liquid nitrogen vapor phase. TCR CDR3 regions were amplified from genomic DNA by multiplex PCR using the deep immunoSEQ assay. Extracted genomic DNA from each cell subset was distributed evenly across all wells of several immunoSEQ 96-well plates, and each plate was treated as a replicate. Each replicate PCR for unsorted PBMC received roughly 300 ng genomic DNA, equal to 30,000 or so T cell genomes. Ten immunoSEQ deep assay plates were used to sequence the unsorted PBMC genomic DNA. Purified libraries were measured with a Qubit 3.0 fluorometer, size-checked on a Bioanalyzer 2100, and measured again with the KAPA Library Quantification kit. Every immunoSEQ 96-well plate was sequenced on a dedicated single-read 150-cycle Illumina NextSeq 550 flow cell. Per the authors' processing: Because the immunoSEQ output held only junctional sequences and lacked quality scores, the filtering could not match the filtering applied to full-length reads. Sequences were annotated with PyIR, a Python wrapper for IgBLAST v1.9, using IMGT germline references to assign V/J genes and CDR3. Reads were filtered out if the reads had weak V/J assignments (E-value above 1e-6), no CDR3, stop codons, out-of-frame junctions, or ambiguous translated residues. V3J clonotypes were defined as sequences sharing the same inferred V gene, J gene, and CDR3 amino acid sequence. Percentage overlap between repertoires was computed as shared unique clonotypes divided by the size of the smaller repertoire. Repertoire richness was assessed with RTK rarefaction, the Chao1 estimator, and Recon v2.1 estimates of unobserved clonotypes. Sourced from immuneACCESS, this table was stored by TCRdb with only in-frame sequences that have V and J called. A share of the clones is absent; for the studies checked, an unresolved V gene accounts for under half, and the remainder has no known explanation. The D gene and trimming were derived from the DNA, and the V and J assignments and clone size from that table. The sample table shows fewer than 550,000 clones, and 60% to 80% are seen once. The ten largest clones represent around 12% of the sample.

The germline V gene supplies CDR1 MDHEN and CDR2 SYDVKM. Its CDR3 holds 16 amino acids, cysteine through phenylalanine. The read is trimmed to its CDR3 DNA, 48 bases read in frame from base 1. For this chain, trimming is 1 base at the V end and 4 bases at the J end, and the number of junction bases without a gene match is 8. Of note for this clone: This clone's antigen is unknown. Base qualities are not recorded, but no much larger clone differs from it by a single base.

The receptor was isolated from a woman between 40 and 50 years old in good health. Some clones in this sample may be carry-over from other donors' samples. The sequenced sample consisted of PBMCs. The rearranged chain carries TRBV28 and TRBJ1-1; 8 junctional bases match TRBD1. The CDR3 here reads CASSLFGTGPGTEAFF. The sequenced DNA is TGTGCCAGCAGTTTATTCGGGACAGGCCCTGGCACTGAAGCTTTCTTT.